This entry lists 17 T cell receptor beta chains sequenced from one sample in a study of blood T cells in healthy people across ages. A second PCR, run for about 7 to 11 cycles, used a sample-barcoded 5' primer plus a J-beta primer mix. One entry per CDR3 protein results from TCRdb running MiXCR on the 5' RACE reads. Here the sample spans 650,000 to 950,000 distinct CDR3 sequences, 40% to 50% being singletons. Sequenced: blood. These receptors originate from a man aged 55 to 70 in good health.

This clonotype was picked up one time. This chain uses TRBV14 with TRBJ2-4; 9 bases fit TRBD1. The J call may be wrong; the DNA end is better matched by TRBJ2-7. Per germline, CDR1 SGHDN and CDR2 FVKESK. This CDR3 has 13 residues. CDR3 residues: CASSRGTGREQYF. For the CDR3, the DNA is TGTGCCAGCAGCCGAGGGACAGGGCGCGAGCAGTACTTC.

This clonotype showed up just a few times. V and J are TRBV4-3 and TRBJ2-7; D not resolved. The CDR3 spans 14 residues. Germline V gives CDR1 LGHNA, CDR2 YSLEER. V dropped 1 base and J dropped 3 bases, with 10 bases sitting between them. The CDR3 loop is CASSQARVGYEQYF. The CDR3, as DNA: TGCGCCAGCAGCCAAGCAAGGGTAGGCTACGAGCAGTACTTC.

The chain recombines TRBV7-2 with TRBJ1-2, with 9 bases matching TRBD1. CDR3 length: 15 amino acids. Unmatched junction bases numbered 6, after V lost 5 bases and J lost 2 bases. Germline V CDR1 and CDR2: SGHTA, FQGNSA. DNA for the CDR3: TGTGCCAGCAGCCCCTTTGACAGGGGGAACTATGGCTACACCTTC. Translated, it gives CASSPFDRGNYGYTF.

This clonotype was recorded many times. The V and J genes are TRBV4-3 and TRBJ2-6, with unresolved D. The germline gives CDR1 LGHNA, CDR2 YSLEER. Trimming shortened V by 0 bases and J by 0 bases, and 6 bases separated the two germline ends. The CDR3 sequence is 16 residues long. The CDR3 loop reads CASSQDTGSGANVLTF. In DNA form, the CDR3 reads TGCGCCAGCAGCCAAGATACGGGCTCTGGGGCCAACGTCCTGACTTTC.

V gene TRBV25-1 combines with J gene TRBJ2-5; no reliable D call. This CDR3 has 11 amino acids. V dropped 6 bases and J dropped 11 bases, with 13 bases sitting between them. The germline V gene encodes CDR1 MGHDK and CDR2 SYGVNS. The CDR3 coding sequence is TGTGCCAGCAGGGAGAACGTGGAGCAGTACTTC. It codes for CASRENVEQYF.

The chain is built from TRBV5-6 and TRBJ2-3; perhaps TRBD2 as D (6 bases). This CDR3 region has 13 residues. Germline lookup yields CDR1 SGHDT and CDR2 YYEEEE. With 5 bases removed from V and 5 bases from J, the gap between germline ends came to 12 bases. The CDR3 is CASRRGSGDTQYF. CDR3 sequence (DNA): TGTGCCAGCAGGAGAGGTAGCGGAGATACGCAGTATTTT.

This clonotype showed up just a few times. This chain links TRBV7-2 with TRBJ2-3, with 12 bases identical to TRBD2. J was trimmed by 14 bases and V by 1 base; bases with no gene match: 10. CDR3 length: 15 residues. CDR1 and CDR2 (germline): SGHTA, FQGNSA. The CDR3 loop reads CASSLGPLAGGTPYF. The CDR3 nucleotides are TGTGCCAGCAGCTTAGGGCCACTAGCGGGGGGCACCCCGTATTTT.

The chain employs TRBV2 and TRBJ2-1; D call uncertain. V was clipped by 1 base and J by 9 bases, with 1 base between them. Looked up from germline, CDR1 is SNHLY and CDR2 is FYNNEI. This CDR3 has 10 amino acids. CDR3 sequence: CASSEVEQFF. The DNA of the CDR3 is TGTGCCAGCAGTGAAGTTGAGCAGTTCTTC.

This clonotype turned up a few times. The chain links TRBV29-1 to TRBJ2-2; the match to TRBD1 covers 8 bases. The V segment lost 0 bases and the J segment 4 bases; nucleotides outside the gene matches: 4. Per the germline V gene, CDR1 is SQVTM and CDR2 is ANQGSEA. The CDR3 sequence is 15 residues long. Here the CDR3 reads CSVEDRQGSTGELFF. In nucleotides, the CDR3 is TGCAGCGTTGAAGACAGACAGGGGAGCACCGGGGAGCTGTTTTTT.

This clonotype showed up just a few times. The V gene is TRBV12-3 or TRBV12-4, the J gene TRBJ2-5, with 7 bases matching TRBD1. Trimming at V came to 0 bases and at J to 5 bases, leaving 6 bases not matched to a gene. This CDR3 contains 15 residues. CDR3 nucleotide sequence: TGTGCCAGCAGTTTAGCCAGGGGGTTGAAGGAGACCCAGTACTTC. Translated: CASSLARGLKETQYF.

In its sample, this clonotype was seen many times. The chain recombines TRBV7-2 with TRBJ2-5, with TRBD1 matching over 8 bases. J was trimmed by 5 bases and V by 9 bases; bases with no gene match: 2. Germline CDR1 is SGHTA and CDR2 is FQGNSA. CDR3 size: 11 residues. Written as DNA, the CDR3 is TGTGCCAGTACAGGGGGTGAGACCCAGTACTTC. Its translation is CASTGGETQYF.

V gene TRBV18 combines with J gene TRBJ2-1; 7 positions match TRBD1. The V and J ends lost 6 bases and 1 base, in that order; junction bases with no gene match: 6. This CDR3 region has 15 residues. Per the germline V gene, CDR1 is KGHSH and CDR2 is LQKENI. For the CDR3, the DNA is TGTGCCAGCTCCCCGCAGACAGGGTCCTACAATGAGCAGTTCTTC. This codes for CASSPQTGSYNEQFF.

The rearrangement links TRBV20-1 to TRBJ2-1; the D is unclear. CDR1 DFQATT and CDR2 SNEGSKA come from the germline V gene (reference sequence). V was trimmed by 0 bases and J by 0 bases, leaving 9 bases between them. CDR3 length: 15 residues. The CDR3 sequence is CSARDPIGSYNEQFF. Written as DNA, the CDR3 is TGCAGTGCTAGAGATCCCATTGGCTCCTACAATGAGCAGTTCTTC.

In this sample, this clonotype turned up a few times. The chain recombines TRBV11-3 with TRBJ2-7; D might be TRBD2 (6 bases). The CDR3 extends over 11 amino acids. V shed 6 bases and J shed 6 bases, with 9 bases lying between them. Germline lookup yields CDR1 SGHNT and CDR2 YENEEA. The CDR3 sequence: CASRRDGEQYF. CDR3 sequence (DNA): TGTGCCAGCAGGCGGGATGGCGAGCAGTACTTC.

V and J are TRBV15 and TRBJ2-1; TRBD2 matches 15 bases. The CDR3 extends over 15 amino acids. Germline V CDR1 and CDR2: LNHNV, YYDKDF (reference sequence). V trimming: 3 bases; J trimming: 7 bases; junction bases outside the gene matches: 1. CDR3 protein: CATSSGLAGGNEQFF. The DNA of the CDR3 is TGTGCCACCAGCAGCGGACTAGCGGGAGGGAATGAGCAGTTCTTC. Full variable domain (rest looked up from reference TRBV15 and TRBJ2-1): DAMVIQNPRYQVTQFGKPVTLSCSQTLNHNVMYWYQQKSSQAPKLLFHYYDKDFNNEADTPDNFQSRRPNTSFCFLDIRSPGLGDTAMYLCATSSGLAGGNEQFFGPGTRLTVL.

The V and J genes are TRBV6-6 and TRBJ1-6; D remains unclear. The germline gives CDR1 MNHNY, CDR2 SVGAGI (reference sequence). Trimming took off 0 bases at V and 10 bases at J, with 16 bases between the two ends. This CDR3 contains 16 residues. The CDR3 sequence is CASSYSSGGLSSPLHF. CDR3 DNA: TGTGCCAGCAGTTACTCTTCAGGAGGTCTAAGCTCACCCCTCCACTTT.

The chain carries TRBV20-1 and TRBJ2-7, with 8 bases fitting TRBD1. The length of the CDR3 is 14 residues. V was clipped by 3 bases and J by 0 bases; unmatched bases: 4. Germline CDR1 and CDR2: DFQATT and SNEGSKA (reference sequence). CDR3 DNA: TGCAGTGCTAGTAGACAGGGGCGCTCCTACGAGCAGTACTTC. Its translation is CSASRQGRSYEQYF.